The 18 T cell receptor beta chains in this list originate from one sample, sequenced in a study of T cell responses to AZD1222 COVID-19 vaccine. The table came from immunoSEQ multiplex PCR; TCRdb's copy has only in-frame clones and leaves some out. The sample lists about 110,000 clones, nearly 90% seen once, with under 20% in the top ten. The specimen was peripheral blood, collected on day 0 of AZD1222 vaccination. The receptors were sampled from an adult in good health.

This clone has a handful of counts. This sequence joins TRBV18 and TRBJ1-1; 8 bases align to TRBD1. CDR1 and CDR2 from the germline V gene are KGHSH and LQKENI. The junction had 18 bases not matched to a gene; V was cut back by 2 bases and J by 1 base. The CDR3 covers 20 residues. The CDR3 loop reads CASSPMPGGAQGSPNTEAFF. The DNA of the CDR3 is TGTGCCAGCTCACCAATGCCAGGGGGCGCTCAAGGGAGCCCGAACACTGAAGCTTTCTTT.

This chain joins TRBV2 and TRBJ2-2, with TRBD1 matching over 7 bases. J lost 10 bases, V lost 6 bases, and 11 bases had no gene match. CDR3 length equals 14 residues. Germline CDR1 reads SNHLY; CDR2 reads FYNNEI. CDR3 protein: CASSGHRGSLELFF. The CDR3 DNA sequence: TGTGCCAGCAGCGGACACAGGGGTAGTCTGGAGCTGTTTTTT.

The chain joins TRBV10-3 to TRBJ1-5; D is perhaps TRBD1 (5 bases). Germline loops: CDR1 ENHRY, CDR2 SYGVKD. The CDR3 is 15 amino acids. V was clipped by 0 bases and J by 7 bases, with 13 bases between them. CDR3 loop: CAISESGQGAQPQHF. In DNA form, the CDR3 reads TGTGCCATCAGTGAGTCAGGTCAGGGCGCCCAGCCCCAGCATTTT.

The chain is built from TRBV9 and TRBJ2-7; a possible D gene is TRBD2 (6 bases). Germline CDR1 SGDLS, CDR2 YYNGEE. CDR3 size: 13 residues. Between the trimmed V and J ends, which lost 7 bases and 5 bases, there was a span of 16 bases. The CDR3 DNA follows: TGTGCCAGCCATCGGAGGGCCTTGGACGAGCAGTACGTC. It yields the protein CASHRRALDEQYV.

The DNA for the CDR3 is TGTGCCAGCAGTTACTCTAACTCTGGAAACACCATATATTTT. Translated: CASSYSNSGNTIYF. The rearrangement links TRBV6-6 to TRBJ1-3; D is undetermined. Per the germline V gene, CDR1 is MNHNY and CDR2 is SVGAGI (reference sequence). The V end lost 0 bases, the J end lost 0 bases, and 3 bases lay between the germline ends. The CDR3 loop spans 14 amino acids.

The J gene is TRBJ1-3, the V gene TRBV5-1; no clear D. V lost 4 bases to trimming and J lost 0 bases, with 14 bases between them. In germline, CDR1 is SGHRS, CDR2 YFSETQ. This CDR3 region has 16 residues. The CDR3 loop is CASSSNIGSSGNTIYF. In DNA form, the CDR3 reads TGCGCCAGCAGCAGCAATATCGGAAGCTCTGGAAACACCATATATTTT.

The chain couples TRBV5-1 to TRBJ2-2, with D perhaps TRBD1 (6 bases). The CDR3 covers 14 residues. V lost 5 bases and J 0 bases, leaving 8 bases between the germline ends. Germline V gene sequence: CDR1 SGHRS, CDR2 YFSETQ. Here the CDR3 DNA reads TGCGCCAGCAGTGGGACAACGAACACCGGGGAGCTGTTTTTT. Translated: CASSGTTNTGELFF.

The V gene is TRBV14, the J gene TRBJ2-7, with 8 bases lining up with TRBD1. The V gene's germline CDR1 is SGHDN and CDR2 FVKESK. CDR3 length equals 13 residues. V lost 6 bases and J lost 6; bases outside the gene matches: 7. The CDR3 sequence: CASRRTGYFEQYF. CDR3 coding DNA: TGTGCCAGCAGGCGGACAGGGTATTTCGAGCAGTACTTC.

The V gene is TRBV7-9, the J gene TRBJ2-1, with D possibly being TRBD1 (5 bases). V dropped 5 bases and J dropped 6 bases, with 23 bases sitting between them. Germline loops: CDR1 SEHNR, CDR2 FQNEAQ (reference sequence). This CDR3 comprises 17 residues. The CDR3: CASSPGGAGHASNEQFF. The CDR3, as DNA: TGTGCCAGCAGCCCCGGTGGGGCAGGCCATGCCTCCAATGAGCAGTTCTTC.

This rearrangement joins TRBV21-1 to TRBJ1-4. TRBV21-1 constitutes a pseudogene. The CDR3 runs 15 residues. As DNA, the CDR3 is TGTGCCAGCAGAGCAAGCGTCACAACTAATGAAAAACTGTTTTTT. It codes for CASRASVTTNEKLFF.

This chain uses TRBV7-3 with TRBJ2-5, with TRBD2 matching over 7 bases. Looked up from germline, CDR1 is SGHTA and CDR2 is FQGTGA. There are 13 residues in the CDR3. The trim removed 11 bases at V and 5 bases at J, leaving 11 bases unmatched. The CDR3 DNA reads TGTGCCTCCTCCAGCGGGACTCATGAGACCCAGTACTTC. Amino acid sequence: CASSSGTHETQYF.

The chain joins TRBV5-4 to TRBJ1-4; D gene unclear. Trimming removed 0 bases at V and 5 bases at J, with 5 bases between. The CDR3 has 13 residues. Germline V CDR1 and CDR2: SGHNT, YYREEE (reference sequence). The CDR3 loop reads CASSLERNEKLFF. Here the CDR3 DNA reads TGTGCCAGCAGCTTGGAGCGAAATGAAAAACTGTTTTTT.

V and J are TRBV5-1 and TRBJ2-2; unclear D gene. The CDR3 has 15 amino acids. CDR1 is SGHRS and CDR2 is YFSETQ in the germline V gene. V lost 0 bases and J 3 bases, leaving 9 bases between the germline ends. CDR3 DNA sequence: TGCGCCAGCAGCTTGGGTGGCAGTCACACCGGGGAGCTGTTTTTT. Translated, it gives CASSLGGSHTGELFF.

V usage is TRBV5-4 and J usage is TRBJ2-7; D is possibly TRBD1 (6 bases). Deletions cut 2 bases from V and 3 bases from J, with 21 bases between. Germline V lookup: CDR1 SGHNT, CDR2 YYREEE (reference sequence). The CDR3 has 17 residues. CDR3 bases: TGTGCCAGCAGCTTTACGGGACATACTGGGGTCTTCTACGAGCAGTACTTC. It translates to CASSFTGHTGVFYEQYF. Full variable domain (rest looked up from reference TRBV5-4 and TRBJ2-7): ETGVTQSPTHLIKTRGQQVTLRCSSQSGHNTVSWYQQALGQGPQFIFQYYREEENGRGNFPPRFSGLQFPNYSSELNVNALELDDSALYLCASSFTGHTGVFYEQYFGPGTRLTVT.

The chain carries TRBV30 and TRBJ1-6; 7 nucleotides match TRBD1. V shed 1 base, J shed 7 bases, and the junction held 7 bases outside the gene matches. CDR1 and CDR2 from the germline V gene are GTSNPN and SVGIG (reference sequence). This CDR3 contains 15 residues. Here the CDR3 DNA reads TGTGCCTGGAGTGCCAGGGGGGGAAAGAATTCACCCCTCCACTTT. Protein: CAWSARGGKNSPLHF.

J is TRBJ1-2 and V is TRBV18; 11 positions match TRBD1. The J segment lost 7 bases and the V segment lost 2 bases, leaving 6 bases of the junction unmatched. The CDR3 extends over 15 amino acids. Germline CDR1 KGHSH, CDR2 LQKENI. CDR3 sequence: CASSPGTGGVSGYTF. The CDR3 DNA sequence: TGTGCCAGCTCACCAGGGACAGGGGGAGTTAGTGGCTACACCTTC.

J is TRBJ1-6 and V is TRBV6-5; 11 bases align to TRBD1. The V gene's germline CDR1 is MNHEY and CDR2 SVGAGI. This CDR3 comprises 15 residues. After removal of 6 bases from V and 9 bases from J, the junction contained 7 bases not matched to a gene. CDR3 DNA sequence: TGTGCCAGCAGGGCTCCCGGGACAGGGGGTTCACCCCTCCACTTT. Protein: CASRAPGTGGSPLHF.

This rearrangement joins TRBV18 to TRBJ2-3; 10 bases are a match to TRBD2. Germline-derived CDR1 and CDR2 are KGHSH and LQKENI. This CDR3 has 16 residues. V gave up 1 base and J gave up 3 bases; unmatched junction bases: 4. CDR3 sequence (DNA): TGTGCCAGCTCACCACTAGCGGGAGGCCTGACAGATACGCAGTATTTT. It translates to CASSPLAGGLTDTQYF.